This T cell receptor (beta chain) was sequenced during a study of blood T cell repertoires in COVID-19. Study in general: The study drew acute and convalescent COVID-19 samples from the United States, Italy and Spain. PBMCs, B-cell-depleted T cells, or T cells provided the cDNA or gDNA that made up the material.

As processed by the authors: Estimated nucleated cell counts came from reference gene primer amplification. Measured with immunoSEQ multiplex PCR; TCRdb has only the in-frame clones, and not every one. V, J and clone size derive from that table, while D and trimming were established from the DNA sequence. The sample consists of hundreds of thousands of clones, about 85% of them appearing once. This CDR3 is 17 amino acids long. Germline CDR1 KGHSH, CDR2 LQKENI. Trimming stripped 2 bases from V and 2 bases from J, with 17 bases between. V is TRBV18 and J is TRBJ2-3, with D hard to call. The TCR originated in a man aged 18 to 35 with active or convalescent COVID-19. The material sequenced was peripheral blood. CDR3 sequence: CASSPTEWPGFTDTQYF. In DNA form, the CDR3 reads TGTGCCAGCTCACCAACCGAGTGGCCCGGGTTCACAGATACGCAGTATTTT.